This is a list of T cell receptor beta chains from one sample in a study of cytomegalovirus exposure and HLA in healthy donors. Measured with immunoSEQ multiplex PCR; TCRdb has only the in-frame clones, and not every one. Of roughly 250,000 clones listed, 84% were seen once; the top ten hold roughly 2%. The sample comprised PBMCs. The receptor source for this set is a woman aged 40 to 55 in good health and CMV-seropositive. Each CDR3 is given with its conserved first and last residue. The order of the fields is clone size, CDR3 length, J gene, V gene, D gene, CDR3 DNA, CDR3 protein. D genes are given only for firm matches. Rows give clone size only sometimes, using once, few, many, or a class for an expanded clone.

NA	14	TRBJ1-1	TRBV4-3	TRBD1	TGCGCCAGCAGACGACAGGGGGCAGGGACTGAAGCTTTCTTT	CASRRQGAGTEAFF
NA	15	TRBJ1-1	TRBV5-6	NA	TGTGCCAGCAGCTTGTTAGGGCAGGGCCTATATGAAGCTTTCTTT	CASSLLGQGLYEAFF
NA	13	TRBJ2-1	TRBV30	TRBD2	TGTGCCTGGAGTGTCTTGCGGGAGCTTGAGCAGTTCTTC	CAWSVLRELEQFF
NA	13	TRBJ2-7	TRBV28	NA	TGTGCCAGCAGTAAAGGGGGTTCCTACGAGCAGTACTTC	CASSKGGSYEQYF
NA	13	TRBJ2-1	TRBV30	NA	TGTGCCTGGAGGCCCACTAGTAACAATGAGCAGTTCTTC	CAWRPTSNNEQFF
few	13	TRBJ1-1	TRBV18	NA	TGTGCCAGCTCCCAAGAGATGAACACTGAAGCTTTCTTT	CASSQEMNTEAFF
NA	14	TRBJ1-4	TRBV6-6	NA	TGTGCCAGCAGTTACAGTGGCAGGGAGGAGAAACTGTTTTTT	CASSYSGREEKLFF
once	13	TRBJ2-3	TRBV27	NA	TGTGCCAGCCGGTCCCCCGGGGTAGATACGCAGTATTTT	CASRSPGVDTQYF
few	15	TRBJ2-1	TRBV7-2	TRBD2	TGTGCCAGCAGCACTACTAGCGGATATTACAATGAGCAGTTCTTC	CASSTTSGYYNEQFF
NA	15	TRBJ1-6	TRBV28	NA	TGTGCCAGCCGGGGGGCAGGGACGTATAATTCACCCCTCCACTTT	CASRGAGTYNSPLHF
NA	14	TRBJ1-5	TRBV7-8	NA	TGTGCCAGCAGCTTAGCCGACAGTTATCAGCCCCAGCATTTT	CASSLADSYQPQHF
NA	13	TRBJ2-7	TRBV29-1	TRBD1	TGCAGCGTTGGGGCAGGGGGCAGTTACGAGCAGTACTTC	CSVGAGGSYEQYF
few	14	TRBJ2-7	TRBV27	NA	TGTGCCAGCAGTTTAAGGGGGTTAGGCTACGAGCAGTACTTC	CASSLRGLGYEQYF
few	15	TRBJ1-4	TRBV6-1	TRBD1	TGTGCCAGCAGTGAACAAGACAGGGGTAATGAAAAACTGTTTTTT	CASSEQDRGNEKLFF
NA	13	TRBJ1-3	TRBV19	NA	TGTGCCAGTACCTTCCGGACAGGAAACACCATATATTTT	CASTFRTGNTIYF
NA	14	TRBJ2-7	TRBV29-1	TRBD1	TGCAGCGTTGCCCGGACAGGCCAAAACTACGAGCAGTACTTC	CSVARTGQNYEQYF
once	15	TRBJ1-5	TRBV2	TRBD1	TGTGCCAGCACCGGACAGGGGATTTACAATCAGCCCCAGCATTTT	CASTGQGIYNQPQHF
NA	13	TRBJ2-7	TRBV7-2	TRBD1	TGTGCCAGCAGCTGGGACAGGGGGCGCGAGCAGTACTTC	CASSWDRGREQYF
NA	18	TRBJ2-7	TRBV21-1	NA	TGTGCCAGCAGCAAAGCCCCGCTTCCGAGGACAGAGGACTACGAGCAGTACTTC	CASSKAPLPRTEDYEQYF
NA	15	TRBJ2-7	TRBV27	TRBD1	TGTGCCAGCAGTTCCTTAGACAGGGGGTTCTACGAGCAGTACTTC	CASSSLDRGFYEQYF
NA	15	TRBJ1-1	TRBV28	TRBD1	TGTGCCAGCAGTTTATCGGGACAGGGGAACTCTGAAGCTTTCTTT	CASSLSGQGNSEAFF
NA	15	TRBJ2-2	TRBV9	NA	TGTGCCAGCAGCGTAGGGGGGGGCAACACCGGGGAGCTGTTTTTT	CASSVGGGNTGELFF
NA	12	TRBJ2-1	TRBV28	NA	TGTGCCAGCAGATCGGTTGGAGCTGAGCAGTTCTTC	CASRSVGAEQFF
NA	13	TRBJ2-7	TRBV14	NA	TGTGCCAGCAGCCTCCAGGCTAGCGACGAGCAGTACTTC	CASSLQASDEQYF
NA	16	TRBJ2-6	TRBV7-3	NA	TGTGCCAGCAGCTTAAATCCCCCGACAGGGGCCAACGTCCTGACTTTC	CASSLNPPTGANVLTF
NA	15	TRBJ1-1	TRBV27	NA	TGTGCCAGCAGTTTATCAACAGGGATGAACACTGAAGCTTTCTTT	CASSLSTGMNTEAFF
NA	14	TRBJ1-5	TRBV7-6	TRBD1	TGTGCCAGCAGCCCGGGGACAGGGAATCAGCCCCAGCATTTT	CASSPGTGNQPQHF
once	19	TRBJ2-6	TRBV9	NA	TGTGCCAGCAGCGTAGTACAGGGAGGGTTCCTCCCTGGGGCCAACGTCCTGACTTTC	CASSVVQGGFLPGANVLTF
NA	16	TRBJ2-2	TRBV7-9	TRBD2	TGTGCCAGCAGCCCTACCGGGACTAGCAGAACCGGGGAGCTGTTTTTT	CASSPTGTSRTGELFF
NA	14	TRBJ2-1	TRBV27	TRBD2	TGTGCCACCCAACTAGCGGGAATATACAATGAGCAGTTCTTC	CATQLAGIYNEQFF
NA	16	TRBJ2-5	TRBV4-3	TRBD1	TGCGCCAGCAGCCAAGCCCGGACAGGGGAGGGAGAGACCCAGTACTTC	CASSQARTGEGETQYF
NA	19	TRBJ2-6	TRBV30	TRBD2	TGTGCCTGGAGAACCGGGACTAGCGGGATCCGCTCTGGGGCCAACGTCCTGACTTTC	CAWRTGTSGIRSGANVLTF